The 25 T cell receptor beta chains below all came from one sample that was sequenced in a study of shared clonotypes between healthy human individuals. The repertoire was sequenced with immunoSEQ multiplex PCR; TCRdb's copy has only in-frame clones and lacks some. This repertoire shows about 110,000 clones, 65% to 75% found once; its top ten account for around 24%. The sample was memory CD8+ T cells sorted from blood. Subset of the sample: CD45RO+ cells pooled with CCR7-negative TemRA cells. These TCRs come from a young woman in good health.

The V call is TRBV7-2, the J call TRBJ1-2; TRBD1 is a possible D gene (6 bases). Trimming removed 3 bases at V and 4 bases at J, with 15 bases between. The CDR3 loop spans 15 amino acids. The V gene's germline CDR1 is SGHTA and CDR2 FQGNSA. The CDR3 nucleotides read TGTGCCAGCAGCTTCTTCTGGGGGCGCTTCTATGGCTACACCTTC. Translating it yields CASSFFWGRFYGYTF. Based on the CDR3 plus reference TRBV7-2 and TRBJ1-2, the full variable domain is GAGVSQSPSNKVTEKGKDVELRCDPISGHTALYWYRQSLGQGLEFLIYFQGNSAPDKSGLPSDRFSAERTGGSVSTLTIQRTQQEDSAVYLCASSFFWGRFYGYTFGSGTRLTVV.

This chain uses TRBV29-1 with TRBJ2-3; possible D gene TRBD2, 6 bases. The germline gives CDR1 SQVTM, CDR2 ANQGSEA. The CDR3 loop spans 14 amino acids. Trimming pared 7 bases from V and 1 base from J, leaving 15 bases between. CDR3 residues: CSADIAGRTDTQYF. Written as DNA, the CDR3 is TGCAGCGCCGACATCGCGGGGCGCACAGATACGCAGTATTTT.

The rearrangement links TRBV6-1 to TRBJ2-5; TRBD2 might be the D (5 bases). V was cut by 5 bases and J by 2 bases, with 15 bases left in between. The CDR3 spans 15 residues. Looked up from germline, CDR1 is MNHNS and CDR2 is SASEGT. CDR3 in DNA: TGTGCCAGCAGTCGATCTGAGCGGCCACAAGAGACCCAGTACTTC. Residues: CASSRSERPQETQYF.

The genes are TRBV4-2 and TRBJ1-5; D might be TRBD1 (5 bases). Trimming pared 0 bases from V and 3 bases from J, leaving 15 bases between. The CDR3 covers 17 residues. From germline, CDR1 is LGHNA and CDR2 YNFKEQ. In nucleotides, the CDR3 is TGTGCCAGCAGCCAAGATTTTGTGTCAGGGATCAATCAGCCCCAGCATTTT. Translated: CASSQDFVSGINQPQHF.

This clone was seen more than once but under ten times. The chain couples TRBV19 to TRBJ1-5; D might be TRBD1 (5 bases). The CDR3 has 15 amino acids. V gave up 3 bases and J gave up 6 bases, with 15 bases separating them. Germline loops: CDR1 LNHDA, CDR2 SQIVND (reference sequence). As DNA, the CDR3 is TGTGCCAGTAGTATCGGCAGGGCTGGGGGTCAGCCCCAGCATTTT. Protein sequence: CASSIGRAGGQPQHF.

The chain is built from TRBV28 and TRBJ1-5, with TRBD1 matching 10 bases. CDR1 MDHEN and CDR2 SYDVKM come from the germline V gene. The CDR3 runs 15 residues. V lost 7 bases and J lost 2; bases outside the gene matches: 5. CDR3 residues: CASMRDRGGNQPQHF. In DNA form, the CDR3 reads TGTGCCAGCATGAGGGACAGGGGAGGCAATCAGCCCCAGCATTTT.

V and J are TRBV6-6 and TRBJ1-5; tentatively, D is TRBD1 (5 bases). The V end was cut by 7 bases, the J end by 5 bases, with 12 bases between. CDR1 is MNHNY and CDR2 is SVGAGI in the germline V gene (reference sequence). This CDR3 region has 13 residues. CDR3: CASMRGGDQPQHF. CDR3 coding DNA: TGTGCCAGCATGAGGGGCGGGGATCAGCCCCAGCATTTT.

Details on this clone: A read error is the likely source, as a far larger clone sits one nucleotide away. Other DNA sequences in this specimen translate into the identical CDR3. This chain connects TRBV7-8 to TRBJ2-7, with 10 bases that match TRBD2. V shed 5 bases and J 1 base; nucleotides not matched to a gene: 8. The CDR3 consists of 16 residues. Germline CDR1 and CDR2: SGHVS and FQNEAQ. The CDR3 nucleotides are TGTGCCAGCAGCCAAGGACTAGCGGTTTCATCCTACGAGCAGTACTTC. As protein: CASSQGLAVSSYEQYF.

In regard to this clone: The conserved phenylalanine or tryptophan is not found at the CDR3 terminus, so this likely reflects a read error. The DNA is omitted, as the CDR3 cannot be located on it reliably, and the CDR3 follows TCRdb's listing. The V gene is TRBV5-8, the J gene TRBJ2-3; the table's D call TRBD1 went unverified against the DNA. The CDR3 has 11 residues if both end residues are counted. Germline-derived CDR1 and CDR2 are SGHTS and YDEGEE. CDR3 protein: CASSLNRGREI.

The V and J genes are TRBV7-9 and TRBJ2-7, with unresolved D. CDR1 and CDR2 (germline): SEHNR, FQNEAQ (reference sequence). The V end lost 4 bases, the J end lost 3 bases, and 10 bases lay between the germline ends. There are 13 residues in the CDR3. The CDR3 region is CASSYRVNYEQYF. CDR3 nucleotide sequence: TGTGCCAGCAGCTACAGAGTAAACTACGAGCAGTACTTC. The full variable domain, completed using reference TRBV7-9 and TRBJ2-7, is DTGVSQNPRHKITKRGQNVTFRCDPISEHNRLYWYRQTLGQGPEFLTYFQNEAQLEKSRLLSDRFSAERPKGSFSTLEIQRTEQGDSAMYLCASSYRVNYEQYFGPGTRLTVT.

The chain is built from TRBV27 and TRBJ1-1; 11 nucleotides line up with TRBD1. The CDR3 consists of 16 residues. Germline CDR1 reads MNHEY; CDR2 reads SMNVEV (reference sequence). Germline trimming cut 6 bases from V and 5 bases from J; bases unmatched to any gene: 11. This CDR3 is CASSRTGGRSWTEAFF. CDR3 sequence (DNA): TGTGCCAGCAGCAGGACAGGGGGCAGGAGTTGGACTGAAGCTTTCTTT.

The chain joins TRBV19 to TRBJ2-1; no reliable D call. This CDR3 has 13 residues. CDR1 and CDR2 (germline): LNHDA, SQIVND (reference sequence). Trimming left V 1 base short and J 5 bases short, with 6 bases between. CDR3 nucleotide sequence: TGTGCCAGTAGTATAGGCTCGAACAATGAGCAGTTCTTC. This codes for CASSIGSNNEQFF.

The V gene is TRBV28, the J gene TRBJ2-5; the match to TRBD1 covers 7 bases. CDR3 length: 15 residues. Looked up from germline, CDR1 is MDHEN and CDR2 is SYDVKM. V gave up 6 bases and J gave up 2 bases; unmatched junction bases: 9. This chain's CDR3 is CASSGTDEIQETQYF. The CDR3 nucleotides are TGTGCCAGCAGCGGGACAGATGAAATACAAGAGACCCAGTACTTC.

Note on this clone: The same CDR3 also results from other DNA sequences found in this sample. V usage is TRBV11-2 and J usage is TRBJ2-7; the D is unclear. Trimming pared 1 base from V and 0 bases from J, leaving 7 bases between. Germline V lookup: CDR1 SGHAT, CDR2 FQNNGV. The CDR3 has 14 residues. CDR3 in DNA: TGTGCCAGCAGCTTAGCAAGAAGCTCCTACGAGCAGTACTTC. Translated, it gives CASSLARSSYEQYF.

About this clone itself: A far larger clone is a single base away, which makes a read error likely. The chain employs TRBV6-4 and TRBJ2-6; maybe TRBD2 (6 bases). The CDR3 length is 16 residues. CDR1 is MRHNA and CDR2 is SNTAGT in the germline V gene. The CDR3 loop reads CASSDTAGTGANVPTF. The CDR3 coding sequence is TGTGCCAGCAGTGACACGGCGGGGACTGGGGCCAACGTCCCGACTTTC.

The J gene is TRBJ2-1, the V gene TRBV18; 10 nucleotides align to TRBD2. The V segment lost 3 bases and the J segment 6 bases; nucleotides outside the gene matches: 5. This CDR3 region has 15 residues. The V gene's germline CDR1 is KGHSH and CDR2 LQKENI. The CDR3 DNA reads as TGTGCCAGCTCACCCCCCGGGACTAGCGTCAATGAGCAGTTCTTC. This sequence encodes CASSPPGTSVNEQFF.

Written as DNA, the CDR3 is TGTGCCAGCAGCGTAGGAGGGGGCGGATACGAGCAGTACTTC. Its protein is CASSVGGGGYEQYF. This chain links TRBV9 with TRBJ2-7; TRBD1 agrees at 7 bases. This CDR3 comprises 14 residues. V dropped 0 bases and J dropped 4; count of bases not matched to a gene: 4. The germline V gene has CDR1 SGDLS and CDR2 YYNGEE.

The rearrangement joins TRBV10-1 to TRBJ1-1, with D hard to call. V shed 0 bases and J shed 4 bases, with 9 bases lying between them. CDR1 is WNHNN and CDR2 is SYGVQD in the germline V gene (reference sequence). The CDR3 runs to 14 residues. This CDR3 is CASSESAGSTEAFF. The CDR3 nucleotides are TGCGCCAGCAGTGAGTCTGCGGGGTCCACTGAAGCTTTCTTT.

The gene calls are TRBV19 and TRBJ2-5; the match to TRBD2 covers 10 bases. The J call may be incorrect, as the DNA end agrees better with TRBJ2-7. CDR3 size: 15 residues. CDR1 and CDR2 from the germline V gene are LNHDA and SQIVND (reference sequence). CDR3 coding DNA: TGTGCCAGTAGTACCCTAGCGGGAGAGACGCACGAGCAGTACTTC. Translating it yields CASSTLAGETHEQYF.

CDR3 in DNA: TGCAGCGTTGAGCAGCGCGGGGAGCAGTTCTTC. As protein: CSVEQRGEQFF. The chain employs TRBV29-1 and TRBJ2-1, with D perhaps matching TRBD2 (5 bases). CDR3 size: 11 residues. CDR1 and CDR2 (germline): SQVTM, ANQGSEA. V gave up 3 bases and J gave up 10 bases, with 10 bases separating them.

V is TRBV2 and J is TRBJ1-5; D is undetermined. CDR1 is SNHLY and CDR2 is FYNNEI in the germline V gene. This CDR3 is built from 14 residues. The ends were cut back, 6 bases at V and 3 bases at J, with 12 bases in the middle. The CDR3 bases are TGTGCCAGCAGATCTATGCAGTACAATCAGCCCCAGCATTTT. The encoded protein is CASRSMQYNQPQHF.

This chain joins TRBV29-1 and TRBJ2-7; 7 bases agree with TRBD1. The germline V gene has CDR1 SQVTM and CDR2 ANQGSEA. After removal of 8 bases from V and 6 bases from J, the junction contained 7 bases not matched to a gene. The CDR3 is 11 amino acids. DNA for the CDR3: TGCAGCACGGCGACAGGGTTCGAGCAGTACTTC. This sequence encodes CSTATGFEQYF.

Written as DNA, the CDR3 is TGTGCCAGCTCAGACAGGGGGCAAGCTGGGCAGGGAATTCACGAGCAGTACTTC. Translating gives CASSDRGQAGQGIHEQYF. The V and J genes are TRBV18 and TRBJ2-7; 10 bases line up with TRBD1. Germline loops: CDR1 KGHSH, CDR2 LQKENI. Trimming at V came to 5 bases and at J to 5 bases, leaving 18 bases not matched to a gene. The CDR3 sequence is 18 residues long.

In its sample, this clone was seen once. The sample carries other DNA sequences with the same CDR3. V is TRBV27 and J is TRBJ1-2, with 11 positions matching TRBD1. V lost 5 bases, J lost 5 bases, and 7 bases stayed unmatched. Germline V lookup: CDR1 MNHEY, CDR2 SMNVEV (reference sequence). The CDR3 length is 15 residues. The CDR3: CASSPRTGGAYGYTF. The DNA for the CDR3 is TGTGCCAGCAGTCCTCGGACAGGGGGCGCATATGGCTACACCTTC.

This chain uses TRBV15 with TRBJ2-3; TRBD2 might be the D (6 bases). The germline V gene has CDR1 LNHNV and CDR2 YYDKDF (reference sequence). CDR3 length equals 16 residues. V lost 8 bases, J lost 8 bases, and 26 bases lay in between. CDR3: CATGETLAAGSTTQYF. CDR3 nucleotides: TGTGCCACCGGGGAGACACTAGCAGCGGGTTCCACTACGCAGTATTTT.